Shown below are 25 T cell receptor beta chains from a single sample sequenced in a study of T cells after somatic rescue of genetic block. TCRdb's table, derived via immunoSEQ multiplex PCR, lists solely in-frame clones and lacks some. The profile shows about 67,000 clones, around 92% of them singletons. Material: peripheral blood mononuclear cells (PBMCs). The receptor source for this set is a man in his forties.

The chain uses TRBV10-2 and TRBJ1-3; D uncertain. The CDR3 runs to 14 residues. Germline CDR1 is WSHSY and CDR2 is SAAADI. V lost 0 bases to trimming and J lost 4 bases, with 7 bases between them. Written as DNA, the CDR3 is TGCGCCAGCAGTGAGTCGACGGGGGGAAACACCATATATTTT. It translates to CASSESTGGNTIYF.

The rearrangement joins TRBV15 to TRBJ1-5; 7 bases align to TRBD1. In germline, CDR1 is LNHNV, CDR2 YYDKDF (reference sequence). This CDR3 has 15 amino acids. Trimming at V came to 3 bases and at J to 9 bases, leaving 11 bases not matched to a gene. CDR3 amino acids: CATSRPGGAVRPQHF. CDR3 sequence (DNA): TGTGCCACCAGCAGGCCAGGGGGGGCGGTCCGGCCCCAGCATTTT.

CDR3 residues: CASSPGSEQYF. In nucleotides, the CDR3 is TGTGCCAGCTCACCAGGGTCCGAGCAGTACTTC. V usage is TRBV18 and J usage is TRBJ2-7, with unresolved D. The CDR3 runs 11 residues. Germline V gene data show CDR1 as KGHSH and CDR2 as LQKENI. V lost 2 bases, J lost 6 bases, and 5 bases lay in between.

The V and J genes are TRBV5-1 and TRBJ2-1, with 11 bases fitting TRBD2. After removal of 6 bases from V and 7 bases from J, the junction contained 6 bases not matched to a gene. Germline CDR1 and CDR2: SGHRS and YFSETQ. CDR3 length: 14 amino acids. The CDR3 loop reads CASNSLAGVNEQFF. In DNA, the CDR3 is TGCGCCAGCAACTCACTAGCGGGAGTTAATGAGCAGTTCTTC.

CDR3 sequence (DNA): TGTGCCAGCAGCTTACGTTTGGCAGGGAGGGAGACCCAGTACTTC. It encodes CASSLRLAGRETQYF. The chain combines TRBV7-6 with TRBJ2-5; a weak D match, TRBD2 (6 bases). CDR1 SGHVS and CDR2 FNYEAQ come from the germline V gene. This CDR3 spans 15 amino acids. Trimming shortened V by 2 bases and J by 5 bases, and 15 bases separated the two germline ends. Filled out from reference TRBV7-6 and TRBJ2-5, the complete variable domain reads GAGVSQSPRYKVTKRGQDVALRCDPISGHVSLYWYRQALGQGPEFLTYFNYEAQQDKSGLPNDRFSAERPEGSISTLTIQRTEQRDSAMYRCASSLRLAGRETQYFGPGTRLLVL.

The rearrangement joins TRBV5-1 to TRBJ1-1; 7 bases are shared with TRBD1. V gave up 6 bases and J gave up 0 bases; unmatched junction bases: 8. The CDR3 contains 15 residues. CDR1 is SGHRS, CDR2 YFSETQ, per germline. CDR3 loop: CASKRTGEMNTEAFF. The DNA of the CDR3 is TGCGCCAGCAAACGCACAGGGGAGATGAACACTGAAGCTTTCTTT.

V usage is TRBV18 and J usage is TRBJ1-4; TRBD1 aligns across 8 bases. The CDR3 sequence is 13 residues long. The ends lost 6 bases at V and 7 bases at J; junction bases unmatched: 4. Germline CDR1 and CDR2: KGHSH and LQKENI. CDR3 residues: CASSQGAGEKLFF. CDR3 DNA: TGTGCCAGCTCCCAGGGGGCAGGTGAAAAACTGTTTTTT.

This chain's CDR3 is CSVVEYAYNEQFF. The CDR3 DNA reads as TGCAGCGTTGTTGAATACGCATACAATGAGCAGTTCTTC. This sequence joins TRBV29-1 and TRBJ2-1; D is unresolved. V lost 4 bases to trimming and J lost 4 bases, with 11 bases between them. This CDR3 region has 13 residues. CDR1 and CDR2 (germline): SQVTM, ANQGSEA.

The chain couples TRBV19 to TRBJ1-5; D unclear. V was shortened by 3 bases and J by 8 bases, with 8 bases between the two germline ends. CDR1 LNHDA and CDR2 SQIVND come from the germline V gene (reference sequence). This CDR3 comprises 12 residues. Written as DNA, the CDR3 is TGTGCCAGTAGTATTGACGTGGAGCCCCAGCATTTT. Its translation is CASSIDVEPQHF.

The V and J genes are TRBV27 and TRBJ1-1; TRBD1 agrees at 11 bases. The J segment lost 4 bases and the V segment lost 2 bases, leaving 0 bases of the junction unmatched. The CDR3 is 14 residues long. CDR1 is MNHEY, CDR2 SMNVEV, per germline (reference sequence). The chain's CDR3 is CASSLGTGGTEAFF. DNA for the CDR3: TGTGCCAGCAGTTTAGGGACAGGGGGCACTGAAGCTTTCTTT.

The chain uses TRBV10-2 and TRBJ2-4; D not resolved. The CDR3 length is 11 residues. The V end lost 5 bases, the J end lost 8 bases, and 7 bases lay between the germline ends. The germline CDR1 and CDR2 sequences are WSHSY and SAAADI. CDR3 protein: CASSREDIQYF. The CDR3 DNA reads TGCGCCAGCAGTAGGGAAGACATTCAGTACTTC.

The CDR3 DNA reads TGTGCCAGCAGCCTGGGGGGGTACGGGGAGCTGTTTTTT. Translating it yields CASSLGGYGELFF. The chain links TRBV7-2 to TRBJ2-2; TRBD2 agrees at 7 bases. Germline assignment: CDR1 SGHTA and CDR2 FQGNSA. This CDR3 has 13 amino acids. J gave up 7 bases and V 5 bases, and 4 bases lay outside the gene matches. Full variable domain (remainder filled in from reference TRBV7-2 and TRBJ2-2): GAGVSQSPSNKVTEKGKDVELRCDPISGHTALYWYRQSLGQGLEFLIYFQGNSAPDKSGLPSDRFSAERTGGSVSTLTIQRTQQEDSAVYLCASSLGGYGELFFGEGSRLTVL.

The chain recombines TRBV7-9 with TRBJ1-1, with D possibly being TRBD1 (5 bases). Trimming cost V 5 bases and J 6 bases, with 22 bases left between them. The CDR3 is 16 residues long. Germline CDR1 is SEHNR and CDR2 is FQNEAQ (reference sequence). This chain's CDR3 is CASSPTLTGVMAEAFF. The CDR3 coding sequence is TGTGCCAGCAGCCCCACGTTAACGGGGGTGATGGCTGAAGCTTTCTTT.

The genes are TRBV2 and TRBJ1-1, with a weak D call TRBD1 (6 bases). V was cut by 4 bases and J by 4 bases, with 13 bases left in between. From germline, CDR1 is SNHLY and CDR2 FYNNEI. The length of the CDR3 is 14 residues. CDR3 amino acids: CASSGPQGSTEAFF. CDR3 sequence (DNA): TGTGCCAGCAGTGGGCCACAGGGTAGCACTGAAGCTTTCTTT.

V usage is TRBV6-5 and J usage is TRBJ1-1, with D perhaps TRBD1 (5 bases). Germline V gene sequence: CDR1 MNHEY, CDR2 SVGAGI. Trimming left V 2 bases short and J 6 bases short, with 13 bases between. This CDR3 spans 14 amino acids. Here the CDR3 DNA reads TGTGCCAGCAGTTACCAGGGTCTGGTAGCTGAAGCTTTCTTT. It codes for CASSYQGLVAEAFF.

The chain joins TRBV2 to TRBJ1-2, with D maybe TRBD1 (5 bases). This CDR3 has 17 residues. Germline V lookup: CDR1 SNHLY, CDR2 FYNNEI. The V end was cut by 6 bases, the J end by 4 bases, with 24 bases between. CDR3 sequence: CASRLLGDPGEPYGYTF. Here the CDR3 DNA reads TGTGCCAGCAGACTCCTGGGGGACCCCGGGGAACCCTATGGCTACACCTTC. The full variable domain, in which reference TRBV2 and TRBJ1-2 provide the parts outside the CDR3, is EPEVTQTPSHQVTQMGQEVILRCVPISNHLYFYWYRQILGQKVEFLVSFYNNEISEKSEIFDDQFSVERPDGSNFTLKIRSTKLEDSAMYFCASRLLGDPGEPYGYTFGSGTRLTVV.

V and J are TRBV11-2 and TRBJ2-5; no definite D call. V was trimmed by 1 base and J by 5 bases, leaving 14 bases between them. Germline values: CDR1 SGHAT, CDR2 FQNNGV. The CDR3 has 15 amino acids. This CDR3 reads CASSLVSFAGETQYF. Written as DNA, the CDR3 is TGTGCCAGCAGCTTAGTATCATTCGCCGGGGAGACCCAGTACTTC.

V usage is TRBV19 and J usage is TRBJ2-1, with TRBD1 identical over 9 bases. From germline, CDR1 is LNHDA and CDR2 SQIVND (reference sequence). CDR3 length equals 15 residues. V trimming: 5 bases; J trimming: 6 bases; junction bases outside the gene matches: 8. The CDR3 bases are TGTGCCAGTAGTCAGACCGGGACAGGGATCAATGAGCAGTTCTTC. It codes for CASSQTGTGINEQFF.

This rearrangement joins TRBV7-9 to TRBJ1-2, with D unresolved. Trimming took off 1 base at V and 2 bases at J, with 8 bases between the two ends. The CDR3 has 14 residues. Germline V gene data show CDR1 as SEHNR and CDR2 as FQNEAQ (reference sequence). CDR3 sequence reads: CASSLVSGNYGYTF. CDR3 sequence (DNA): TGTGCCAGCAGCTTAGTTTCGGGGAACTATGGCTACACCTTC.

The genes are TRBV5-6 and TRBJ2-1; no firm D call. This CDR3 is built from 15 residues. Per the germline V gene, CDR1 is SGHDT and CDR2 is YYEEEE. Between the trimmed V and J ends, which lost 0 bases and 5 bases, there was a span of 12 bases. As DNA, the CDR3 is TGTGCCAGCAGCTTGGGGGTATTATCGGACAATGAGCAGTTCTTC. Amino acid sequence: CASSLGVLSDNEQFF.

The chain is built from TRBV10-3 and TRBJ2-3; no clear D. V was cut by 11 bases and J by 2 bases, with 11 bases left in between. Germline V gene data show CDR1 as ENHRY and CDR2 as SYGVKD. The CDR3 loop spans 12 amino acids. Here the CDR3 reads CAVAESTDTQYF. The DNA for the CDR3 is TGTGCCGTTGCGGAGTCCACAGATACGCAGTATTTT.

In nucleotides, the CDR3 is TGTGCCAGTAGTATAGTCCCGGGACAGGGATGGGAGACCCAGTACTTC. Protein: CASSIVPGQGWETQYF. V is TRBV19 and J is TRBJ2-5, with 9 bases identical to TRBD1. The length of the CDR3 is 16 residues. The germline V gene encodes CDR1 LNHDA and CDR2 SQIVND (reference sequence). The V and J ends lost 1 base and 5 bases, in that order; junction bases with no gene match: 8. The whole variable domain, remainder taken from reference TRBV19 and TRBJ2-5, is DGGITQSPKYLFRKEGQNVTLSCEQNLNHDAMYWYRQDPGQGLRLIYYSQIVNDFQKGDIAEGYSVSREKKESFPLTVTSAQKNPTAFYLCASSIVPGQGWETQYFGPGTRLLVL.

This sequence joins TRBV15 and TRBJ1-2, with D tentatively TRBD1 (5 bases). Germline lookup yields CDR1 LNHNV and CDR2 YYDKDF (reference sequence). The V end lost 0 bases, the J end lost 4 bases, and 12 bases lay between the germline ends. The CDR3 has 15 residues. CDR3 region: CATSRDGDPGYGYTF. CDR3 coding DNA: TGTGCCACCAGCAGAGATGGGGACCCAGGCTATGGCTACACCTTC.

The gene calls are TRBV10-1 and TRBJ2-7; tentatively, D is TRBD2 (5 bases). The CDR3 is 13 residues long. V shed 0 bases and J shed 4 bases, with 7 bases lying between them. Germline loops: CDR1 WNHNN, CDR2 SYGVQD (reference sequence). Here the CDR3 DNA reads TGCGCCAGCAGTGAGTCCGAGGGTTACGAGCAGTACTTC. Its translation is CASSESEGYEQYF.

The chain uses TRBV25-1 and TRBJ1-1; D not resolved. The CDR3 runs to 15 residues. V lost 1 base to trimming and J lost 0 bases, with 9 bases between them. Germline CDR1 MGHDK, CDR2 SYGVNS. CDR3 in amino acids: CASSELSGLNTEAFF. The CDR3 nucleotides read TGTGCCAGCAGTGAATTGTCCGGATTGAACACTGAAGCTTTCTTT.